This entry describes one TCR beta chain. Its antigen is still unknown. Trimming stripped 5 bases from V and 4 bases from J, with 17 bases between. CDR1 and CDR2 (germline): SSHAT, FNYEAQ (reference sequence). This CDR3 contains 15 residues. These data belong to a study of STAT5B mutations in CD4+ large granular lymphocyte leukemia. The overall study: The CDR3 'QG' motif was associated with a particular HLA allele among healthy donors.

General study findings and limits: CD4-sorted patient repertoires seemed more clonal than healthy CD4+ repertoires.

Profiling relied on immunoSEQ multiplex PCR, and the TCRdb table lists in-frame clones only, not all of them. This repertoire shows 45,000 or so clones, 80% to 90% found once; its top ten account for 2.6%. Source material: CD4+ T cells from blood buffy coats. This clonotype was obtained from a human donor in good health. J is TRBJ2-5 and V is TRBV7-7, with D possibly being TRBD2 (7 bases). CDR3 region: CASSPQAGAVETQYF. DNA of the CDR3: TGTGCCAGCAGCCCTCAGGCGGGGGCCGTAGAGACCCAGTACTTC.